This passage covers 16 T cell receptor beta chains from one sample sequenced in a study of cytomegalovirus exposure and HLA in healthy donors. PCR was performed using 60 Vbeta and 13 Jbeta primers. The repertoire was sequenced with immunoSEQ multiplex PCR; TCRdb's copy has only in-frame clones and lacks some. Here the sample spans tens of thousands of clones, roughly 78% being singletons. Sequencing was performed on PBMCs. These receptors all come from a male donor in good health and CMV-seropositive.

This clone has a handful of counts. The chain is built from TRBV14 and TRBJ2-3, with 11 bases fitting TRBD2. This CDR3 spans 15 amino acids. V was clipped by 4 bases and J by 8 bases; unmatched bases: 8. The germline V gene has CDR1 SGHDN and CDR2 FVKESK. The CDR3 region is CASSRGLAGYGTQYF. As DNA, the CDR3 is TGTGCCAGCAGCCGAGGACTAGCGGGTTATGGTACGCAGTATTTT.

The V call is TRBV5-4, the J call TRBJ2-5; 7 bases map to TRBD1. The CDR3 is 14 amino acids. CDR1 and CDR2 (germline): SGHNT, YYREEE (reference sequence). Trimming took 4 bases from V and 3 from J; bases not matched to a gene: 6. CDR3 coding DNA: TGTGCCAGCAGCGGACAGGTCATGGAAGAGACCCAGTACTTC. Translated, it gives CASSGQVMEETQYF.

The chain couples TRBV19 to TRBJ2-1; D gene unclear. CDR3 length equals 13 residues. V was trimmed by 3 bases and J by 5 bases, leaving 8 bases between them. Per germline, CDR1 LNHDA and CDR2 SQIVND (reference sequence). The CDR3 DNA reads as TGTGCCAGTAGTATTGCGAGAGACAATGAGCAGTTCTTC. Protein: CASSIARDNEQFF. Full variable domain (missing parts from reference TRBV19 and TRBJ2-1): DGGITQSPKYLFRKEGQNVTLSCEQNLNHDAMYWYRQDPGQGLRLIYYSQIVNDFQKGDIAEGYSVSREKKESFPLTVTSAQKNPTAFYLCASSIARDNEQFFGPGTRLTVL.

The chain is built from TRBV5-1 and TRBJ2-7, with TRBD1 identical over 7 bases. V lost 4 bases, J lost 0 bases, and 7 bases stayed unmatched. The CDR3 is made up of 15 amino acids. From germline, CDR1 is SGHRS and CDR2 YFSETQ. CDR3 sequence (DNA): TGCGCCAGCAGCGGGGGACAGCAGCCCTCCTACGAGCAGTACTTC. Protein sequence: CASSGGQQPSYEQYF.

The V and J genes are TRBV27 and TRBJ1-2, with 11 nucleotides matching TRBD1. This CDR3 contains 17 residues. With V trimmed by 3 bases and J by 2 bases, 8 bases remained unmatched. The germline CDR1 and CDR2 sequences are MNHEY and SMNVEV (reference sequence). This CDR3 is CASSFRTGGEVNYGYTF. The DNA of the CDR3 is TGTGCCAGCAGTTTCCGGACAGGGGGCGAGGTAAACTATGGCTACACCTTC.

The count of this clone is one. V is TRBV2 and J is TRBJ1-5, with D hard to call. The CDR3 has 15 amino acids. Germline loops: CDR1 SNHLY, CDR2 FYNNEI. V gave up 3 bases and J gave up 0 bases, with 9 bases separating them. The CDR3: CASSDFRPSNQPQHF. CDR3 DNA: TGTGCCAGCAGTGATTTCCGTCCTAGCAATCAGCCCCAGCATTTT.

V and J are TRBV23-1 and TRBJ1-5; D remains unclear. TRBV23-1 is placed among ORFs of uncertain function. V gave up 4 bases and J gave up 9 bases, with 13 bases separating them. The CDR3 consists of 13 residues. CDR3 sequence reads: CASSRSESRPQHF. The CDR3 DNA sequence: TGCGCCAGCAGTCGGAGTGAGAGTCGGCCCCAGCATTTT.

The chain recombines TRBV19 with TRBJ2-7; 8 bases align to TRBD2. Germline trimming cut 6 bases from V and 0 bases from J; bases unmatched to any gene: 1. CDR1 is LNHDA and CDR2 is SQIVND in the germline V gene (reference sequence). The CDR3 extends over 13 amino acids. CDR3 region: CASSGRASYEQYF. The CDR3 nucleotides read TGTGCCAGTAGCGGGAGGGCCTCCTACGAGCAGTACTTC.

The chain couples TRBV6-6 to TRBJ2-7, with 8 bases aligning to TRBD2. CDR3 length equals 14 residues. V lost 5 bases, J lost 3 bases, and 6 bases stayed unmatched. Germline values: CDR1 MNHNY, CDR2 SVGAGI (reference sequence). CDR3 protein: CASSGRGAFYEQYF. For the CDR3, the DNA is TGTGCCAGCAGTGGGCGGGGGGCGTTCTACGAGCAGTACTTC.

This chain uses TRBV4-1 with TRBJ2-4; D may be TRBD1 (6 bases). CDR3 length: 15 residues. Germline lookup yields CDR1 MGHRA and CDR2 YSYEKL. The ends were cut back, 5 bases at V and 6 bases at J, with 17 bases in the middle. CDR3 region: CASSRGRGASNIQYF. CDR3 coding DNA: TGCGCCAGCAGCAGAGGCAGGGGTGCTTCAAACATTCAGTACTTC.

V and J are TRBV7-8 and TRBJ1-1; TRBD1 is a possible D gene (5 bases). CDR1 is SGHVS and CDR2 is FQNEAQ in the germline V gene. Trimming cost V 3 bases and J 0 bases, with 11 bases left between them. CDR3 length: 15 residues. The CDR3 nucleotides read TGTGCCAGCAGCTTGGCGGGACCAATGAACACTGAAGCTTTCTTT. Its protein product is CASSLAGPMNTEAFF.

The sample holds a few counts of this clone. This chain connects TRBV27 to TRBJ2-5, with D maybe TRBD2 (6 bases). CDR1 is MNHEY, CDR2 SMNVEV, per germline (reference sequence). The CDR3 consists of 16 residues. V lost 3 bases and J 6 bases, leaving 20 bases between the germline ends. CDR3 coding DNA: TGTGCCAGCAGTTTCTGGCCCACAGCTGGAGGGAAGACCCAGTACTTC. Its translation is CASSFWPTAGGKTQYF.

V usage is TRBV2 and J usage is TRBJ2-5; possible D gene TRBD1, 5 bases. Germline V gene lookup returns CDR1 SNHLY and CDR2 FYNNEI. The CDR3 contains 13 residues. V was pared by 7 bases and J by 4 bases, with 13 bases between. CDR3 sequence reads: CASTRVGRETQYF. In DNA, the CDR3 is TGTGCCAGCACTCGAGTGGGGCGAGAGACCCAGTACTTC. The full variable domain, completed using reference TRBV2 and TRBJ2-5, is EPEVTQTPSHQVTQMGQEVILRCVPISNHLYFYWYRQILGQKVEFLVSFYNNEISEKSEIFDDQFSVERPDGSNFTLKIRSTKLEDSAMYFCASTRVGRETQYFGPGTRLLVL.

In this sample, this clone turned up once. The CDR3 coding sequence is TGCGCCAGCAGCCCGGGGACTAGCGGGAAGGGGACCCAGTACTTC. Translating gives CASSPGTSGKGTQYF. This chain connects TRBV5-1 to TRBJ2-5; the match to TRBD2 covers 13 bases. CDR3 length equals 15 residues. The V segment lost 4 bases and the J segment 7 bases; nucleotides outside the gene matches: 7. Germline CDR1 SGHRS, CDR2 YFSETQ.

The chain recombines TRBV7-9 with TRBJ2-7; 10 positions agree with TRBD2. The V and J ends lost 5 bases and 6 bases, in that order; junction bases with no gene match: 10. The CDR3 consists of 15 residues. Looked up from germline, CDR1 is SEHNR and CDR2 is FQNEAQ (reference sequence). The CDR3 loop is CASSLASGRAIEQYF. For the CDR3, the DNA is TGTGCCAGCAGCCTCGCAAGCGGGAGGGCCATCGAGCAGTACTTC.

The chain is built from TRBV5-1 and TRBJ2-3; 8 nucleotides align to TRBD1. V dropped 5 bases and J dropped 1; count of bases not matched to a gene: 6. Germline loops: CDR1 SGHRS, CDR2 YFSETQ. The CDR3 has 15 amino acids. CDR3 in amino acids: CASSHGQGRTDTQYF. CDR3 sequence (DNA): TGCGCCAGCAGTCACGGACAGGGACGCACAGATACGCAGTATTTT. Full variable domain (rest looked up from reference TRBV5-1 and TRBJ2-3): KAGVTQTPRYLIKTRGQQVTLSCSPISGHRSVSWYQQTPGQGLQFLFEYFSETQRNKGNFPGRFSGRQFSNSRSEMNVSTLELGDSALYLCASSHGQGRTDTQYFGPGTRLTVL.